A single sample gave rise to the 2 T cell receptor beta chains below, sequenced in a study of T-cell reconstitution after alpha-beta-depleted transplantation in children. Library preparation (for TCRbeta) was performed with unique molecular identifiers. TCRdb called the PCR reads again in MiXCR, with one record for every CDR3 protein. Of roughly 200,000 distinct CDR3 sequences in the sample, about 14% were seen once. This specimen was PBMCs from the stem cell graft donor, taken from the stem cell graft. These receptors all come from a human donor who donated a stem cell graft to a child with acute lymphoblastic leukemia.

This clonotype was detected many times. The CDR3 region is CAISDVTLTDTQYF. CDR3 in DNA: TGTGCCATCAGTGACGTAACCCTCACAGATACGCAGTATTTT. The rearrangement uses TRBV10-3 and TRBJ2-3; D is unresolved. From germline, CDR1 is ENHRY and CDR2 SYGVKD. The ends were cut back, 3 bases at V and 2 bases at J, with 9 bases in the middle. The CDR3 is 14 amino acids.

This clonotype has ten or more counts. This sequence joins TRBV7-8 and TRBJ1-3, with a possible D match to TRBD1 (6 bases). Looked up from germline, CDR1 is SGHVS and CDR2 is FQNEAQ. This CDR3 contains 13 residues. Between the trimmed V and J ends, which lost 3 bases and 8 bases, there was a span of 11 bases. The CDR3 DNA sequence: TGTGCCAGCAGCTTCAACAGGGTTGACACCATATATTTT. Its translation is CASSFNRVDTIYF. The complete variable domain, with remaining parts taken from reference TRBV7-8 and TRBJ1-3, reads GAGVSQSPRYKVAKRGQDVALRCDPISGHVSLFWYQQALGQGPEFLTYFQNEAQLDKSGLPSDRFFAERPEGSVSTLKIQRTQQEDSAVYLCASSFNRVDTIYFGEGSWLTVV.